This T cell receptor beta chain was recovered during a study of cytomegalovirus exposure and HLA in healthy donors. The study ran its PCR with 60 Vbeta and 13 Jbeta primers. The method was immunoSEQ multiplex PCR; TCRdb's version includes in-frame clones alone and lacks a portion of them. The sample lists fewer than 90,000 clones; roughly 77% were seen once. The sample comprised PBMCs. This TCR was sampled from a woman aged 40 to 50 in good health and CMV-seropositive.

CDR3 DNA: TGTGCCAGCAGTTCTAGCGGGTCCTACTACGAGCAGTACTTC. This sequence encodes CASSSSGSYYEQYF. V is TRBV9 and J is TRBJ2-7; 8 nucleotides line up with TRBD2. V gave up 5 bases and J gave up 3 bases; unmatched junction bases: 7. CDR1 and CDR2 (germline): SGDLS, YYNGEE. The CDR3 consists of 14 residues.